This T cell receptor beta chain was captured by sequencing in a study of cytomegalovirus exposure and HLA in healthy donors. CDR3 length equals 14 residues. The ends were cut back, 3 bases at V and 3 bases at J, with 9 bases in the middle. CDR1 is SGHDT, CDR2 YYEEEE, per germline. Notes on this clone: The sample carries other DNA sequences with the same CDR3.

The PCR ran on 60 Vbeta and 13 Jbeta primers. The assay was immunoSEQ multiplex PCR, and TCRdb's table has in-frame clones only and misses some. Among over 75,000 clones listed, around 80% were seen once. This chain links TRBV5-6 with TRBJ1-4; weak D call: TRBD1 (6 bases). Material: PBMCs. The clonotype originates from a male donor in good health and CMV-seropositive. In DNA form, the CDR3 reads TGTGCCAGCAGCTCAGGACAGCCTAATGAAAAACTGTTTTTT. Translation: CASSSGQPNEKLFF. The whole variable domain, filled in from reference TRBV5-6 and TRBJ1-4, reads DAGVTQSPTHLIKTRGQQVTLRCSPKSGHDTVSWYQQALGQGPQFIFQYYEEEERQRGNFPDRFSGHQFPNYSSELNVNALLLGDSALYLCASSSGQPNEKLFFGSGTQLSVL.